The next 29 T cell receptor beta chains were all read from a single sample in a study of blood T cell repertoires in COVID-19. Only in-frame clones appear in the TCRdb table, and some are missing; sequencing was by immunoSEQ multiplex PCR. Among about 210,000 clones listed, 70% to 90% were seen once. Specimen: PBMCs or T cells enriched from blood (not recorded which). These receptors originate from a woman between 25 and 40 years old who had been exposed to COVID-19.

The chain's CDR3 is CASSERITGGTEAFF. CDR3 DNA: TGTGCCAGCAGCGAAAGAATTACAGGGGGGACTGAAGCTTTCTTT. The chain couples TRBV28 to TRBJ1-1; 8 nucleotides align to TRBD1. The CDR3 has 15 amino acids. CDR1 MDHEN and CDR2 SYDVKM come from the germline V gene. V lost 6 bases and J lost 5; bases outside the gene matches: 11.

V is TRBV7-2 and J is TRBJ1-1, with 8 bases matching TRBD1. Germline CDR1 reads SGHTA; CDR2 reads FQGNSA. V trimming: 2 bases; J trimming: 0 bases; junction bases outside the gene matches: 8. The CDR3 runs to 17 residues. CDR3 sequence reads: CASSLRPPTGVNTEAFF. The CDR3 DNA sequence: TGTGCCAGCAGCTTACGCCCGCCGACAGGGGTGAACACTGAAGCTTTCTTT.

The CDR3 DNA is TGTGCCAGCAGTACAGCGCAGGGGAACACTGAAGCTTTCTTT. Protein: CASSTAQGNTEAFF. This chain joins TRBV6-5 and TRBJ1-1; TRBD1 is a possible D gene (5 bases). Deletions cut 5 bases from V and 1 base from J, with 11 bases between. CDR1 and CDR2 from the germline V gene are MNHEY and SVGAGI. CDR3 size: 14 residues.

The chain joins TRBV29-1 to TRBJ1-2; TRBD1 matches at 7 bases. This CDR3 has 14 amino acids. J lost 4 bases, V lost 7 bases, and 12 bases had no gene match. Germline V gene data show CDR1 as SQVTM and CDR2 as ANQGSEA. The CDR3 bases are TGCAGCGCCGGGGGACAGCCGAACCTCTATGGCTACACCTTC. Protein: CSAGGQPNLYGYTF.

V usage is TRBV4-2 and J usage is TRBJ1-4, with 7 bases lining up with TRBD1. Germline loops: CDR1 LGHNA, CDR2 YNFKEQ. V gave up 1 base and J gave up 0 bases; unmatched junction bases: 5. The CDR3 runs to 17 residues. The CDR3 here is CASSQVMGTATNEKLFF. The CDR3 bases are TGTGCCAGCAGCCAAGTAATGGGGACAGCAACTAATGAAAAACTGTTTTTT.

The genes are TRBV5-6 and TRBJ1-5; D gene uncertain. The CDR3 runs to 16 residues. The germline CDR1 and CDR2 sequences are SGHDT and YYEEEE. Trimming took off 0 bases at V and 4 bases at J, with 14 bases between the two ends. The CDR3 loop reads CASSLAQDGENQPQHF. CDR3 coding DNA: TGTGCCAGCAGCTTGGCCCAGGACGGGGAAAATCAGCCCCAGCATTTT.

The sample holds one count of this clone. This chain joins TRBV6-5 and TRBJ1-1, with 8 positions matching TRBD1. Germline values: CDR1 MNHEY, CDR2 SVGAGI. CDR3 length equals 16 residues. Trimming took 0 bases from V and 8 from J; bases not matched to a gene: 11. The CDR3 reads CASSYSMARTGGEAFF. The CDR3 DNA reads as TGTGCCAGCAGTTACTCGATGGCCCGTACAGGGGGGGAAGCTTTCTTT.

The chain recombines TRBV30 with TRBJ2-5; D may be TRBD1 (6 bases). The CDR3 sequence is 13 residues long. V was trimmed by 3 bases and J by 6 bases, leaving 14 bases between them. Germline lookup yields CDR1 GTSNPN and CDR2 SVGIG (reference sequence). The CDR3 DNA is TGTGCCTGGAGACAGGGTTATTGGCAGACCCAGTACTTC. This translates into CAWRQGYWQTQYF.

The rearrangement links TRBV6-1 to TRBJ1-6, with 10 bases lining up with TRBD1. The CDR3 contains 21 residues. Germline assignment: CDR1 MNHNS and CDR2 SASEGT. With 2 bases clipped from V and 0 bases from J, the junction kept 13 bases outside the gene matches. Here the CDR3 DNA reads TGTGCCAGCAGTGAAAAGGGGGGGGACAGGGGCACCAGCTCCTATAATTCACCCCTCCACTTT. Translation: CASSEKGGDRGTSSYNSPLHF.

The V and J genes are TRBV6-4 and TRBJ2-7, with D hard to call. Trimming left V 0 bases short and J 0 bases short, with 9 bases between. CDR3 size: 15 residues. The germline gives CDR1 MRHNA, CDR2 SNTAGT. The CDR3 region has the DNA TGTGCCAGCAGTGACTCGAGACGGAGCTCCTACGAGCAGTACTTC. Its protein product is CASSDSRRSSYEQYF.

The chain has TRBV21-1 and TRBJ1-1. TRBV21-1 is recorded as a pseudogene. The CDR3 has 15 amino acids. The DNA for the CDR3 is TGTGCCAGCAGCAATATGGAGGATATGAACACTGAAGCTTTCTTT. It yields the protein CASSNMEDMNTEAFF.

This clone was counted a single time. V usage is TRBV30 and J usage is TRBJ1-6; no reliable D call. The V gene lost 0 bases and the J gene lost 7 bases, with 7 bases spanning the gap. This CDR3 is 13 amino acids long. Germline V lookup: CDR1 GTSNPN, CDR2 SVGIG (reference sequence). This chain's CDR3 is CAWSVLENSPLHF. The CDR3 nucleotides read TGTGCCTGGAGTGTACTGGAGAATTCACCCCTCCACTTT. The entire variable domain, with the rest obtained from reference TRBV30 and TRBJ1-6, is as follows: SQTIHQWPATLVQPVGSPLSLECTVEGTSNPNLYWYRQAAGRGLQLLFYSVGIGQISSEVPQNLSASRPQDRQFILSSKKLLLSDSGFYLCAWSVLENSPLHFGNGTRLTVT.

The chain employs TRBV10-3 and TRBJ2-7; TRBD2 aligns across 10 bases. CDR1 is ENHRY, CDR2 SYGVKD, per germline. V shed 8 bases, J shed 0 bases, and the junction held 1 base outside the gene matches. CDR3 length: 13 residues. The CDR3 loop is CAIRTSGSYEQYF. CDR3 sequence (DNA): TGTGCCATCCGGACTAGCGGCTCCTACGAGCAGTACTTC.

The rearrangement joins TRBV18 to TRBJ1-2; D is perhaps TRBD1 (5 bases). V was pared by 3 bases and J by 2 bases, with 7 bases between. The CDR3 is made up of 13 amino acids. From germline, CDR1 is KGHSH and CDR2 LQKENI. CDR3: CASSPGGNYGYTF. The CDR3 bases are TGTGCCAGCTCACCCGGGGGAAACTATGGCTACACCTTC.

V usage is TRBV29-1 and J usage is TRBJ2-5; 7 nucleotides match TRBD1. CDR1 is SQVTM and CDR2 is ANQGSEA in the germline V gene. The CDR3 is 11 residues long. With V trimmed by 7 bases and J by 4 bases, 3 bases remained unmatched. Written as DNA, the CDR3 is TGCAGCGCGTACAGGGGAGAGACCCAGTACTTC. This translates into CSAYRGETQYF.

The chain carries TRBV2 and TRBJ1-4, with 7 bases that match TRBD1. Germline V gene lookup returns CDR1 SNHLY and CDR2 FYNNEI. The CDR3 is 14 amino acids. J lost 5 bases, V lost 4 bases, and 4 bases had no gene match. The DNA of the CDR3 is TGTGCCAGCAGTGTCTTGGACAGGAATGAAAAACTGTTTTTT. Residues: CASSVLDRNEKLFF.

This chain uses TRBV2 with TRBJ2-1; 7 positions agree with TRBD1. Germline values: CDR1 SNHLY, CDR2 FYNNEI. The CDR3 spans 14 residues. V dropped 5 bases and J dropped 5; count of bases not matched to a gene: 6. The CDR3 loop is CASSPGTANNEQFF. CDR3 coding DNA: TGTGCCAGCAGTCCCGGGACAGCCAACAATGAGCAGTTCTTC.

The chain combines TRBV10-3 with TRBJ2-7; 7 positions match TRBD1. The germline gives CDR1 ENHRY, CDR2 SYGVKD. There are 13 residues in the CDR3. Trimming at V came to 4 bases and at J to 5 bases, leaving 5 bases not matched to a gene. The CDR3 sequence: CAISGRGQDEQYF. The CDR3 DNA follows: TGTGCCATCAGTGGTAGGGGGCAGGACGAGCAGTACTTC.

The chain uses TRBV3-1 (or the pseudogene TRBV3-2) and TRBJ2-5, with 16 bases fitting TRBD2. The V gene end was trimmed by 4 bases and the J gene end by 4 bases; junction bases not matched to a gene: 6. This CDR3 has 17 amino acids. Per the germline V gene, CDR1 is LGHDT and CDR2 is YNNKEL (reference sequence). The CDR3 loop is CASSLGTSGGARETQYF. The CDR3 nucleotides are TGTGCCAGCAGCCTCGGGACTAGCGGGGGGGCGCGAGAGACCCAGTACTTC.

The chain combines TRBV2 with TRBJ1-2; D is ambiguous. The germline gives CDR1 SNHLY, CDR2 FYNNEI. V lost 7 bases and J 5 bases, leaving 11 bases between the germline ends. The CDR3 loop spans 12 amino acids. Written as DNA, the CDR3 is TGTGCCAGCAACGCGGGGAGGTATGGCTACACCTTC. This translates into CASNAGRYGYTF. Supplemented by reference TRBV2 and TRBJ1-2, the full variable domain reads EPEVTQTPSHQVTQMGQEVILRCVPISNHLYFYWYRQILGQKVEFLVSFYNNEISEKSEIFDDQFSVERPDGSNFTLKIRSTKLEDSAMYFCASNAGRYGYTFGSGTRLTVV.

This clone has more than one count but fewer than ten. The CDR3 is CAWSQTFSQPQHF. CDR3 bases: TGTGCCTGGAGTCAAACGTTCAGTCAGCCCCAGCATTTT. The V and J genes are TRBV30 and TRBJ1-5; D remains ambiguous. This CDR3 spans 13 amino acids. Germline values: CDR1 GTSNPN, CDR2 SVGIG (reference sequence). Trimming took off 2 bases at V and 6 bases at J, with 11 bases between the two ends. Looking up the rest from reference TRBV30 and TRBJ1-5 gives the full variable domain: SQTIHQWPATLVQPVGSPLSLECTVEGTSNPNLYWYRQAAGRGLQLLFYSVGIGQISSEVPQNLSASRPQDRQFILSSKKLLLSDSGFYLCAWSQTFSQPQHFGDGTRLSIL.

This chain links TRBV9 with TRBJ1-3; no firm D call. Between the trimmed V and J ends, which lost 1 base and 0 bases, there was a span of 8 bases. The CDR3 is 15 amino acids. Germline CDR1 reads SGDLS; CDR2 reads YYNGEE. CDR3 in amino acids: CASSVQAISGNTIYF. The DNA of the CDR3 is TGTGCCAGCAGCGTACAGGCGATCTCTGGAAACACCATATATTTT.

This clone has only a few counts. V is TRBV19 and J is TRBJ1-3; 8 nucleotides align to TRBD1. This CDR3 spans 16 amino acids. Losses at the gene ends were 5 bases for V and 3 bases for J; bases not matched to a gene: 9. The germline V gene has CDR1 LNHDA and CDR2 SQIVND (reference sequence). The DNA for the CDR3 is TGTGCCAGTAGTGCGCACCCGGGACAGGTTGGAAACACCATATATTTT. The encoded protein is CASSAHPGQVGNTIYF.

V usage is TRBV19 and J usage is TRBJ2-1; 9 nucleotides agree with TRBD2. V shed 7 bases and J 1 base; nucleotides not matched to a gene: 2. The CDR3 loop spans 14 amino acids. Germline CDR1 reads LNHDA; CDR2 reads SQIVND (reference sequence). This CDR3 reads CASNSGGSYNEQFF. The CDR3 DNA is TGTGCCAGTAATAGCGGGGGTTCCTACAATGAGCAGTTCTTC.

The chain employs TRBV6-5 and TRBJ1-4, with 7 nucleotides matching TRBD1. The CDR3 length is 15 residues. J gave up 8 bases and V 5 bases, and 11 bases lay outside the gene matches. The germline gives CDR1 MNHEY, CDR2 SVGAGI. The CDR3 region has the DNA TGTGCCAGCAGTCAACAACTGACAGGGAGGGAAAAACTGTTTTTT. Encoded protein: CASSQQLTGREKLFF.

DNA for the CDR3: TGTGCCAGCAGTTACTATGAGGGAAACACTGAAGCTTTCTTT. Encoded protein: CASSYYEGNTEAFF. This sequence joins TRBV6-5 and TRBJ1-1; D is unresolved. The V and J ends lost 1 base and 2 bases respectively, with 8 bases between them. Germline V gene lookup returns CDR1 MNHEY and CDR2 SVGAGI. The CDR3 has 14 residues.

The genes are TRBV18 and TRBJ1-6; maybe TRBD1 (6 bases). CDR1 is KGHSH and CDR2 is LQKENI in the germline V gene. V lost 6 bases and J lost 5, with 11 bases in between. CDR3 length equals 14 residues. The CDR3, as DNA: TGTGCCAGCTCGATTGGACAGAATAATTCACCCCTCCACTTT. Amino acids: CASSIGQNNSPLHF.

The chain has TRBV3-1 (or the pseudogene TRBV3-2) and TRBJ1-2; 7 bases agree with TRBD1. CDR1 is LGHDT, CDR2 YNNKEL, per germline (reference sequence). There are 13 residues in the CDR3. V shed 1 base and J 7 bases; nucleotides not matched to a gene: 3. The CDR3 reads CASSQGQGGGYTF. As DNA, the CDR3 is TGTGCCAGCAGCCAAGGACAGGGCGGTGGCTACACCTTC.

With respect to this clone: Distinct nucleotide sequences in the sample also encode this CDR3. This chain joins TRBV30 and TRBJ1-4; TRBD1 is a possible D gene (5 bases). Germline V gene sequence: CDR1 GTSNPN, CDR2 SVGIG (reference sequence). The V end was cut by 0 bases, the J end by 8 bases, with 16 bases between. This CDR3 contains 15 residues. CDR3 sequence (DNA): TGTGCCTGGAGTGTACCCACAGGTCGATACGAAAAACTGTTTTTT. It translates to CAWSVPTGRYEKLFF.